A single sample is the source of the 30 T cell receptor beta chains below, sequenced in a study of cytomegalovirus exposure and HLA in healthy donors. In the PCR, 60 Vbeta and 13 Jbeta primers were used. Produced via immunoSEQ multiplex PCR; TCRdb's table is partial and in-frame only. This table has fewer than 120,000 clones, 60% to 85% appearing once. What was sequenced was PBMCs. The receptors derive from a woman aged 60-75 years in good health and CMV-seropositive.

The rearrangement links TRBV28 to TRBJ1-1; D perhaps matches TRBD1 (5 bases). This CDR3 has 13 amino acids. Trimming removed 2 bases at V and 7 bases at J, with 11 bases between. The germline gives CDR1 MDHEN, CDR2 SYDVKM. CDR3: CASSLGGLVEAFF. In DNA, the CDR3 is TGTGCCAGCAGTTTAGGGGGGTTGGTTGAAGCTTTCTTT.

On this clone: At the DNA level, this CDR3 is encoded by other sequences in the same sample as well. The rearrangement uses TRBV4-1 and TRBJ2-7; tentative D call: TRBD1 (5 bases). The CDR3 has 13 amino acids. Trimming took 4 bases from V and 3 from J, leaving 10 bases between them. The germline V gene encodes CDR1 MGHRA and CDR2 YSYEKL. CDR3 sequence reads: CASSLTEIYEQYF. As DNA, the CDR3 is TGCGCCAGCAGCCTGACAGAGATCTACGAGCAGTACTTC.

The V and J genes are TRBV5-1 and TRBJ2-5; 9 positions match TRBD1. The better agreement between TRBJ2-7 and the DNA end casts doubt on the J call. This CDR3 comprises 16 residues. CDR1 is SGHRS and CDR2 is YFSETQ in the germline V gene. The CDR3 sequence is CASSVTRTGDTYEQYF. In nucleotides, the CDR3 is TGCGCCAGCAGCGTAACTAGGACAGGGGATACCTACGAGCAGTACTTC.

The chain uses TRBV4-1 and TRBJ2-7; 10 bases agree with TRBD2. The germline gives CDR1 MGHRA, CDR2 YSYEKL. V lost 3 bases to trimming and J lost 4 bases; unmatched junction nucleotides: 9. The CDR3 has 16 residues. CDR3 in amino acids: CASSHRLAGGLYEQYF. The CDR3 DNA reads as TGCGCCAGCAGCCATAGGTTAGCGGGAGGTTTGTACGAGCAGTACTTC.

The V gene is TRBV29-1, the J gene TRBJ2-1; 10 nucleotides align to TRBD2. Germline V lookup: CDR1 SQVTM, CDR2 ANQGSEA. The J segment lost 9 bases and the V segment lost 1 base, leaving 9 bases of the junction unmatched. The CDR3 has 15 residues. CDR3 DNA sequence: TGCAGCGTTGAAGGGTTAACTAGCGGGATTGGTGAGCAGTTCTTC. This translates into CSVEGLTSGIGEQFF.

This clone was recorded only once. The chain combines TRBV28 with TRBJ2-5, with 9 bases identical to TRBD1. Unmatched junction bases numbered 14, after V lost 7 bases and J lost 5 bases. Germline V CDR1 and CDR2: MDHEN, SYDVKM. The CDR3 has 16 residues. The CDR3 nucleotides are TGTGCCAGCATGGCCAGTGGACAGGGGCCACGGGAGACCCAGTACTTC. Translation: CASMASGQGPRETQYF. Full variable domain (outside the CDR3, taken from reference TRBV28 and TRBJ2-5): DVKVTQSSRYLVKRTGEKVFLECVQDMDHENMFWYRQDPGLGLRLIYFSYDVKMKEKGDIPEGYSVSREKKERFSLILESASTNQTSMYLCASMASGQGPRETQYFGPGTRLLVL.

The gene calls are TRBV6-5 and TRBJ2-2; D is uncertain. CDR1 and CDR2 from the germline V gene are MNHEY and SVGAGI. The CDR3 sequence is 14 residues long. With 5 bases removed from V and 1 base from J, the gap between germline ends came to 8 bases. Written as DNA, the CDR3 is TGTGCCAGCAGTGAACGAGAGAACACCGGGGAGCTGTTTTTT. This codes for CASSERENTGELFF.

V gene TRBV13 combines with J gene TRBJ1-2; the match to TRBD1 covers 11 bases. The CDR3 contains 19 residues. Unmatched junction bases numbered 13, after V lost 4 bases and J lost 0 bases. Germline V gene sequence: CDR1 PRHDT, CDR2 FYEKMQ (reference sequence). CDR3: CASSYHHRDRGDPNYGYTF. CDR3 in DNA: TGTGCCAGCAGCTACCACCACCGGGACAGGGGGGATCCTAACTATGGCTACACCTTC. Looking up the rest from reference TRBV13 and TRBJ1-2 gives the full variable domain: AAGVIQSPRHLIKEKRETATLKCYPIPRHDTVYWYQQGPGQDPQFLISFYEKMQSDKGSIPDRFSAQQFSDYHSELNMSSLELGDSALYFCASSYHHRDRGDPNYGYTFGSGTRLTVV.

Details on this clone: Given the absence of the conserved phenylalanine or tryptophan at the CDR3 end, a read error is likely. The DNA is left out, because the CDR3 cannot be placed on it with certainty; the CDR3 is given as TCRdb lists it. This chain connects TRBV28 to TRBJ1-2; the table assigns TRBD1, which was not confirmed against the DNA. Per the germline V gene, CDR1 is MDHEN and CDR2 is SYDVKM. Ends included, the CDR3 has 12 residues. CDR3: CASQNAGGAGLT.

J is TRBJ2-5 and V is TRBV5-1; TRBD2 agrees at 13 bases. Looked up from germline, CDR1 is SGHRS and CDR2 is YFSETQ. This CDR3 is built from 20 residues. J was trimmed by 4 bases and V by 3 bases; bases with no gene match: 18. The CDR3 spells CASSSEIGLAGVWARETQYF. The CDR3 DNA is TGCGCCAGCAGCTCCGAAATTGGACTAGCGGGAGTGTGGGCTCGAGAGACCCAGTACTTC.

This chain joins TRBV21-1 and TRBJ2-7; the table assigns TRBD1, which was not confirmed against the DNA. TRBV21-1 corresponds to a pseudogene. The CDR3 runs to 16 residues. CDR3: CARCYEPGQVNYEQYF. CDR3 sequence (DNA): TGTGCCCGATGTTATGAACCGGGACAGGTCAACTACGAGCAGTACTTC.

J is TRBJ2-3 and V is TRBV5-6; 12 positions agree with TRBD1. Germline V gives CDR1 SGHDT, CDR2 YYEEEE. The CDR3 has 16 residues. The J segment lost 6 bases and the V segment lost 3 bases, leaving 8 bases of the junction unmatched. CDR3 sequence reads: CASSSIPGQGADTQYF. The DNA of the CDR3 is TGTGCCAGCAGCTCAATCCCGGGACAGGGGGCCGATACGCAGTATTTT.

CDR3 region: CASSSPGGGPQYF. The CDR3 nucleotides read TGCGCCAGCAGCTCACCGGGGGGAGGCCCACAGTACTTC. The chain links TRBV5-1 to TRBJ2-4; TRBD2 matches 7 bases. The CDR3 loop spans 13 amino acids. After removal of 3 bases from V and 13 bases from J, the junction contained 10 bases not matched to a gene. The germline V gene encodes CDR1 SGHRS and CDR2 YFSETQ.

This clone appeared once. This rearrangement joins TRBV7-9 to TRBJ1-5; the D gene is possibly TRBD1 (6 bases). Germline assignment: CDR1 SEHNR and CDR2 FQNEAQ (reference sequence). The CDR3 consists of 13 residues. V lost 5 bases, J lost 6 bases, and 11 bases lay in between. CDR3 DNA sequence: TGTGCCAGCAGCACAGGGTCTCGTCAGCCCCAGCATTTT. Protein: CASSTGSRQPQHF.

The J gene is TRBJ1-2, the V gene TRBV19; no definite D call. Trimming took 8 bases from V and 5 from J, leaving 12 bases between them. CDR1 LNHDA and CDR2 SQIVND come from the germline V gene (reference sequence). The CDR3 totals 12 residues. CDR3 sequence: CASSPGSYGYTF. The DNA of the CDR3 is TGTGCCAGTTCCCCAGGATCATATGGCTACACCTTC.

CDR3 sequence (DNA): TGTGCCAGCAGCTCGACAGGCAATGAGCAGTTCTTC. Protein product: CASSSTGNEQFF. The rearrangement uses TRBV7-9 and TRBJ2-1, with D possibly matching TRBD1 (6 bases). Trimming took 4 bases from V and 6 from J, leaving 7 bases between them. Germline CDR1 SEHNR, CDR2 FQNEAQ (reference sequence). The CDR3 covers 12 residues.

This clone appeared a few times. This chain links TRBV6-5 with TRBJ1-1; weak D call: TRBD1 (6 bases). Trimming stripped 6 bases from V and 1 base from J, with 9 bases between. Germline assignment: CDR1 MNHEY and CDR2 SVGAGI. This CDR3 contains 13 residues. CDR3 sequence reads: CASRQTGNTEAFF. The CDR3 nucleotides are TGTGCCAGCAGACAGACAGGGAACACTGAAGCTTTCTTT.

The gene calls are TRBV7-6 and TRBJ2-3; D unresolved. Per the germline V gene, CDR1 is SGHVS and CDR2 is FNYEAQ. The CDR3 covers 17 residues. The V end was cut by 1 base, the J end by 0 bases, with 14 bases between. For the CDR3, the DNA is TGTGCCAGCAGCTTAGTCCAACACGGAGTTAGCACAGATACGCAGTATTTT. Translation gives CASSLVQHGVSTDTQYF.

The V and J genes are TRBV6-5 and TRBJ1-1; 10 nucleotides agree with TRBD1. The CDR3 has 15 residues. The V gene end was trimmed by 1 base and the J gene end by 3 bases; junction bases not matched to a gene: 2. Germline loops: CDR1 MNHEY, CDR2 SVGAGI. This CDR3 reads CASSYLGQGYTEAFF. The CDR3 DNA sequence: TGTGCCAGCAGTTACTTGGGACAGGGGTACACTGAAGCTTTCTTT.

The CDR3 coding sequence is TGTGCCAGCAGCCCCGGGAGCTCCTACAATGAGCAGTTCTTC. The encoded protein is CASSPGSSYNEQFF. This sequence joins TRBV7-6 and TRBJ2-1; D perhaps matches TRBD2 (6 bases). Germline V gene data show CDR1 as SGHVS and CDR2 as FNYEAQ. Trimming took off 5 bases at V and 0 bases at J, with 8 bases between the two ends. CDR3 length equals 14 residues.

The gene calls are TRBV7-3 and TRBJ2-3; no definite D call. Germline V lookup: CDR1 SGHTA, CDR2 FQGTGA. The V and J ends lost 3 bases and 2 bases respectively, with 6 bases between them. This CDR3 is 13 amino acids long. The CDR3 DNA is TGTGCCAGCAGCTTTCCCAACACAGATACGCAGTATTTT. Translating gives CASSFPNTDTQYF.

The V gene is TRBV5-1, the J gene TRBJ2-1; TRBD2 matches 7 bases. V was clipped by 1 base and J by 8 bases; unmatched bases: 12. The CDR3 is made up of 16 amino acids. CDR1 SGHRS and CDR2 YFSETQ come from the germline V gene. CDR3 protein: CASSLSAVGGIYEQFF. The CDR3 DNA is TGCGCCAGCAGCTTGTCTGCGGTGGGGGGGATCTATGAGCAGTTCTTC.

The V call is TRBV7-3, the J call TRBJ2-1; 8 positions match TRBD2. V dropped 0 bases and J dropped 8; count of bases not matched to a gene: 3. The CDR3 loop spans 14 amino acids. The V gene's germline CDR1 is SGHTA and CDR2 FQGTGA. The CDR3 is CASSLTGAGDEQFF. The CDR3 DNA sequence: TGTGCCAGCAGCTTAACGGGAGCGGGAGATGAGCAGTTCTTC.

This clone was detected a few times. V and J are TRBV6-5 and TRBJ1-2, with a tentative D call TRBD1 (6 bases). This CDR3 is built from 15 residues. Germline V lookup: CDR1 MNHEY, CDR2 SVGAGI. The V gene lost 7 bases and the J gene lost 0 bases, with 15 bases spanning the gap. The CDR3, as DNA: TGTGCCAGCATTTATGGAGGACAGCCTAACTATGGCTACACCTTC. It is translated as CASIYGGQPNYGYTF.

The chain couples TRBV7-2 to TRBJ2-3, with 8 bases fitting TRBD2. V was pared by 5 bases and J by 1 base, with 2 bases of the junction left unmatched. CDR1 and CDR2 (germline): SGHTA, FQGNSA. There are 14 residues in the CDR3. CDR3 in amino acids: CASSPAGGTDTQYF. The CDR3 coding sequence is TGTGCCAGCAGCCCAGCGGGAGGCACAGATACGCAGTATTTT.

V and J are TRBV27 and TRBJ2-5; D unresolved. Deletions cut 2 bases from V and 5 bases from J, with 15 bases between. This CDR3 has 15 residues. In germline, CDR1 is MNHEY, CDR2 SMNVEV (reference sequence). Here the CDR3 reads CASSLGRRRWETQYF. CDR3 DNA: TGTGCCAGCAGTTTAGGTCGCAGGCGCTGGGAGACCCAGTACTTC.

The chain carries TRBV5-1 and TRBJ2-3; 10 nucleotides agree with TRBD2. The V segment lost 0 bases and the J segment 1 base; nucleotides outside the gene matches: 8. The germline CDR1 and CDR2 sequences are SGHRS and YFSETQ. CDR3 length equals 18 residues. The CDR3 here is CASSLVPASGGRTDTQYF. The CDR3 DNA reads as TGCGCCAGCAGCTTGGTCCCTGCTAGCGGGGGACGCACAGATACGCAGTATTTT.

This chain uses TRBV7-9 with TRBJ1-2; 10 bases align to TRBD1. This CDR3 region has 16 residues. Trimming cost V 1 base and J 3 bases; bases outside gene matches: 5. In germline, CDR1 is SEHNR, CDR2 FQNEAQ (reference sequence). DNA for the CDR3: TGTGCCAGCAGCTTAGGGTCCGGGACAGGGGACTATGGCTACACCTTC. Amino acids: CASSLGSGTGDYGYTF.

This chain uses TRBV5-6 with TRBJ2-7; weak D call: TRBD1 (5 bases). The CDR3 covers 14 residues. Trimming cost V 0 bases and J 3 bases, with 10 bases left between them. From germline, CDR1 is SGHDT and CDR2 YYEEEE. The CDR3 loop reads CASSLGQGYYEQYF. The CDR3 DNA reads TGTGCCAGCAGCTTGGGGCAGGGATACTACGAGCAGTACTTC.

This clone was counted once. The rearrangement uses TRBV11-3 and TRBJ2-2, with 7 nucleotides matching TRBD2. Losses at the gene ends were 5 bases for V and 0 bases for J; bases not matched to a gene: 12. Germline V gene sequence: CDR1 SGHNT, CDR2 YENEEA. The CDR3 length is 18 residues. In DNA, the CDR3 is TGTGCCAGCAGCCCTAGGGGAGGGGTGGACGCGAACACCGGGGAGCTGTTTTTT. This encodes CASSPRGGVDANTGELFF.